The T cell receptor beta chain under discussion was sequenced for a study of blood T cell repertoires in COVID-19. Across the study: Samples taken during acute and convalescent COVID-19 were collected in the United States, Italy and Spain. Nucleic acid was either cDNA or gDNA, and it came from T cells, B-cell-depleted T cells, or PBMCs.

Seattle-derived patients entered the study during active infection and were followed longitudinally. The authors' processing: The assay estimated nucleated cells by amplifying reference gene primers. The table came from immunoSEQ multiplex PCR; TCRdb's copy has only in-frame clones and leaves some out. V and J calls and clone size are copied from that table; D and trimming were computed from the DNA. Of a few hundred thousand clones detected, about 87% appear once; the ten largest clones hold 10%. Germline V CDR1 and CDR2: SGHNT, YENEEA. The CDR3 extends over 15 amino acids. Trimming pared 3 bases from V and 4 bases from J, leaving 13 bases between.

The sample taken for sequencing was peripheral blood. The sequence came from a woman between 65 and 79 years old with COVID-19, enrolled during active disease. The chain uses TRBV11-3 and TRBJ1-3, with D tentatively TRBD1 (6 bases). This CDR3 reads CASSFGQSGGNTIYF. The CDR3 region has the DNA TGTGCCAGCAGCTTCGGACAGTCGGGCGGAAACACCATATATTTT.